The rows below give T cell receptor beta chains drawn from one sample of a study of blood T cell repertoires in COVID-19. Repertoires were generated with immunoSEQ multiplex PCR, while TCRdb's copy carries only in-frame clones and drops some. The sample carries some 150,000 clones, 75% to 85% recorded once. The material sequenced was peripheral blood. These receptors originate from a woman between 50 and 59 years old with acute or convalescent COVID-19. The CDR3 runs from the conserved cysteine through the conserved F or W. The D gene is left open where the match is weak. Rows may omit the clone size; those that give it use once, few, many or a size class.

clone_size j_call cdr3_length d_call v_call cdr3_aa cdr3_nt
NA TRBJ2-1 13 NA TRBV7-2 CASSLARDNEQFF TGTGCCAGCAGCTTAGCGCGTGATAATGAGCAGTTCTTC
NA TRBJ1-5 13 NA TRBV6-5 CASSPSGSGPQHF TGTGCCAGCAGTCCTAGTGGGAGTGGGCCCCAGCATTTT
NA TRBJ1-3 14 TRBD1 TRBV5-1 CASSPGQGADTIYF TGCGCCAGCAGCCCGGGACAGGGGGCAGACACCATATATTTT
NA TRBJ2-1 15 TRBD2 TRBV7-2 CASSPQPGGANEQFF TGTGCCAGCAGCCCACAACCCGGGGGGGCGAATGAGCAGTTCTTC
once TRBJ2-3 12 NA TRBV19 CASGLEGRTQYF TGTGCCAGCGGCCTGGAGGGGCGGACGCAGTATTTT
NA TRBJ2-1 16 NA TRBV10-1 CASSGGRTPITNEQFF TGCGCCAGCAGTGGGGGGAGGACTCCGATAACCAATGAGCAGTTCTTC
NA TRBJ1-2 13 NA TRBV12-3/TRBV12-4 CASRGRPDYGYTF TGTGCCAGCAGGGGGCGACCGGACTATGGCTACACCTTC
NA TRBJ1-1 15 NA TRBV11-2 CASSPATGGRSEAFF TGTGCCAGCAGCCCTGCAACAGGTGGGCGATCTGAAGCTTTCTTT
NA TRBJ2-3 17 TRBD2 TRBV7-8 CASSTPAAGGRADTQYF TGTGCCAGCAGCACACCCGCAGCGGGGGGCCGGGCGGATACGCAGTATTTT
NA TRBJ1-2 12 NA TRBV30 CAWSGRGRGYTF TGTGCCTGGAGTGGCCGGGGAAGGGGCTACACCTTC
NA TRBJ1-1 15 NA TRBV14 CASSQAPGTNTEAFF TGTGCCAGCAGCCAAGCTCCGGGAACGAACACTGAAGCTTTCTTT
NA TRBJ2-1 16 TRBD1 TRBV18 CASSPPGDRGGNEQFF TGTGCCAGCTCACCACCAGGTGACAGGGGGGGCAATGAGCAGTTCTTC
NA TRBJ1-2 12 TRBD1 TRBV27 CASSPTGGGYTF TGTGCCAGCAGTCCGACAGGGGGCGGCTACACCTTC
NA TRBJ1-2 14 NA TRBV19 CASSITGDTYGYTF TGTGCCAGTAGTATCACTGGTGATACCTATGGCTACACCTTC
NA TRBJ2-3 14 NA TRBV29-1 CSVGGSRSTDTQYF TGCAGCGTTGGAGGATCCCGGAGCACAGATACGCAGTATTTT
few TRBJ2-7 14 NA TRBV5-1 CASSIADRTYEQYF TGCGCCAGCAGCATTGCTGACAGGACCTACGAGCAGTACTTC
NA TRBJ2-1 16 NA TRBV7-3 CASSLGRQSSYNEQFF TGTGCCAGCAGCTTAGGAAGACAGAGCTCCTACAATGAGCAGTTCTTC
NA TRBJ1-2 13 NA TRBV28 CASSSLANYGYTF TGTGCCAGCAGTTCTTTAGCTAACTATGGCTACACCTTC
NA TRBJ2-2 15 TRBD2 TRBV2 CASTASGRGTGELFF TGTGCCAGCACCGCATCGGGGCGGGGGACCGGGGAGCTGTTTTTT
NA TRBJ1-2 11 NA TRBV29-1 CSSVANYGYTF TGCAGCTCCGTAGCTAACTATGGCTACACCTTC
NA TRBJ1-1 14 NA TRBV5-6 CASSSLGGFTEAFF TGTGCCAGCAGCTCGTTGGGAGGGTTCACTGAAGCTTTCTTT
NA TRBJ2-3 13 NA TRBV7-2 CATTGRVADTQYF TGTGCCACAACCGGCAGGGTGGCAGATACGCAGTATTTT
NA TRBJ1-3 17 NA TRBV7-2 CASSLGGGANSGNTIYF TGTGCCAGCAGCTTAGGGGGAGGAGCTAACTCTGGAAACACCATATATTTT
NA TRBJ1-1 13 NA TRBV12-3/TRBV12-4 CASSSSPNTEAFF TGTGCCAGCAGTTCTAGCCCGAACACTGAAGCTTTCTTT
NA TRBJ1-3 15 TRBD1 TRBV5-6 CASSRQGMRGNTIYF TGTGCCAGCAGCCGACAGGGGATGCGGGGAAACACCATATATTTT
NA TRBJ1-3 14 TRBD1 TRBV19 CASSSGQEGNTIYF TGTGCCAGTAGTAGCGGACAGGAGGGAAACACCATATATTTT
once TRBJ1-2 15 TRBD1 TRBV7-9 CASSYDDRVDYGYTF TGTGCCAGCAGTTACGATGACAGGGTGGACTATGGCTACACCTTC
NA TRBJ1-1 16 TRBD1 TRBV28 CASHRTGDMPDTEAFF TGTGCCAGCCACAGAACAGGGGACATGCCCGACACTGAAGCTTTCTTT
NA TRBJ1-1 14 NA TRBV7-2 CASSLARGHTEAFF TGTGCCAGCAGCTTAGCGCGGGGGCACACTGAAGCTTTCTTT
NA TRBJ2-3 14 NA TRBV5-1 CASIGGASTDTQYF TGCGCCAGCATTGGGGGGGCTAGCACAGATACGCAGTATTTT
NA TRBJ1-1 14 TRBD1 TRBV6-1 CASSETGTGVTAFF TGTGCCAGCAGTGAAACCGGGACAGGGGTAACAGCTTTCTTT
NA TRBJ1-6 11 NA TRBV5-5 CASRAGEPLHF TGTGCCAGCAGGGCAGGGGAGCCCCTCCACTTT
many TRBJ2-6 16 NA TRBV27 CASSLVPGAGANVLTF TGTGCCAGCAGTTTGGTTCCGGGGGCTGGGGCCAACGTCCTGACTTTC
NA TRBJ1-1 15 NA TRBV7-9 CASSAPSGLNTEAFF TGTGCCAGCAGCGCCCCCTCAGGTTTGAACACTGAAGCTTTCTTT
NA TRBJ2-5 16 NA TRBV25-1 CASASPPGHSQETQYF TGTGCCAGCGCTTCACCCCCGGGACATTCTCAAGAGACCCAGTACTTC
NA TRBJ2-7 19 TRBD2 TRBV4-3 CASSQMTSGGADSSYEQYF TGCGCCAGCAGCCAAATGACTAGCGGGGGGGCCGACAGCTCCTACGAGCAGTACTTC
NA TRBJ1-4 15 NA TRBV13 CASSSSNQGGEKLFF TGTGCCAGCAGCTCCTCGAACCAGGGCGGTGAAAAACTGTTTTTT
NA TRBJ2-5 17 NA TRBV27 CASSLSLGAISQETQYF TGTGCCAGCAGTTTGTCACTGGGGGCGATTTCCCAAGAGACCCAGTACTTC
NA TRBJ1-5 15 NA TRBV7-2 CASSFVQGENQPQHF TGTGCCAGCAGCTTTGTACAGGGAGAGAATCAGCCCCAGCATTTT
NA TRBJ1-1 9 NA TRBV12-5 CARYSRAFF TGTGCTAGATATAGTCGAGCTTTCTTT
NA TRBJ2-4 14 TRBD1 TRBV5-1 CASSKGQGENIQYF TGCGCCAGCTCCAAAGGACAGGGAGAAAACATTCAGTACTTC
NA TRBJ2-1 13 NA TRBV6-2/TRBV6-3 CASSPRLVYEQFF TGTGCCAGCAGTCCCCGACTAGTTTATGAGCAGTTCTTC
NA TRBJ1-5 13 NA TRBV12-3/TRBV12-4 CASSKISNQPQHF TGTGCCAGCAGCAAAATTAGCAATCAGCCCCAGCATTTT
NA TRBJ1-4 14 NA TRBV5-1 CASSWTSLNEKLFF TGCGCCAGCAGCTGGACATCCCTTAATGAAAAACTGTTTTTT
NA TRBJ2-3 13 NA TRBV19 CASSSAGSDTQYF TGTGCCAGTAGTTCGGCAGGGTCAGATACGCAGTATTTT
NA TRBJ1-1 14 NA TRBV3-1/TRBV3-2 CASSPLDRHTEAFF TGTGCCAGCAGCCCCTTGGACAGACACACTGAAGCTTTCTTT
NA TRBJ1-5 13 NA TRBV2 CASSEPPPRPQHF TGTGCCAGCAGTGAACCCCCCCCTCGGCCCCAGCATTTT